This T cell receptor (beta chain) is drawn from a study of beta chain features in type 1 diabetes. About the study: Patient and healthy donor groups were alike in age, gender and cell yields. Cells sorted and examined across all samples totaled nearly 110,000,000.

Expressed TCRB transcripts were sequenced, since all the RNA that had been isolated was reverse transcribed. Method: immunoSEQ multiplex PCR; TCRdb's copy keeps in-frame clones and lacks some. This sample has 160,000 or so clones, with approximately 10% found just once. Study results and limitations: Type 1 diabetes patients had TCRB CDR3s that were shorter (moderately but significantly so) in all four CD4+ subsets. Whether TCRB rearrangement is influenced by HLA type went unresolved here.

The CDR3 is made up of 14 amino acids. Germline CDR1 SNHLY, CDR2 FYNNEI. V was trimmed by 7 bases and J by 0 bases, leaving 10 bases between them. This clone has only a few counts. Its antigen is not identified. The sample consisted of central memory CD4+ T cells from blood. The chain is built from TRBV2 and TRBJ1-5; maybe TRBD1 (6 bases). This TCR came from a woman under 40 with type 1 diabetes. In nucleotides, the CDR3 is TGTGCCAGCAACGGACAGCTTAGCAATCAGCCCCAGCATTTT. This encodes CASNGQLSNQPQHF. Full variable domain (outside the CDR3, taken from reference TRBV2 and TRBJ1-5): EPEVTQTPSHQVTQMGQEVILRCVPISNHLYFYWYRQILGQKVEFLVSFYNNEISEKSEIFDDQFSVERPDGSNFTLKIRSTKLEDSAMYFCASNGQLSNQPQHFGDGTRLSIL.